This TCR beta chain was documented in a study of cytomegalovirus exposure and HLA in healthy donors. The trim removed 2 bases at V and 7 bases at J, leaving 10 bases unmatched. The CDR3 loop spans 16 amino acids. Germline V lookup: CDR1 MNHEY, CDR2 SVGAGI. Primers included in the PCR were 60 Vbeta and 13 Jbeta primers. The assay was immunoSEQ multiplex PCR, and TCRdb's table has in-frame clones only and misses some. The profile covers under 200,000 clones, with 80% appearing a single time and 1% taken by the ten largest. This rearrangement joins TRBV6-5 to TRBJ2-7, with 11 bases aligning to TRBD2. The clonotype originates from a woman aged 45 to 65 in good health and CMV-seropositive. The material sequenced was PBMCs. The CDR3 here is CASSYGLAGGTGEQYF. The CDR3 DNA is TGTGCCAGCAGTTACGGGCTAGCGGGAGGTACAGGGGAGCAGTACTTC.